One and the same sample provided the 6 T cell receptor beta chains below, sequenced in a study of T cell responses to AZD1222 COVID-19 vaccine. Repertoires were generated with immunoSEQ multiplex PCR, while TCRdb's copy carries only in-frame clones and drops some. The data show about 37,000 clones, 80% to 90% seen once. The specimen comprised peripheral blood, sampled 28 days after the second AZD1222 dose. The receptor set was obtained from an adult who received the AZD1222 COVID-19 vaccine.

V is TRBV10-3 and J is TRBJ1-4, with a weak D call TRBD1 (6 bases). This CDR3 region has 14 residues. Trimming cost V 6 bases and J 0 bases, with 8 bases left between them. The germline CDR1 and CDR2 sequences are ENHRY and SYGVKD. The CDR3 DNA reads TGTGCCATCAGCTCAGGGGCAACTAATGAAAAACTGTTTTTT. Amino acids: CAISSGATNEKLFF.

This clone came up a few times. This chain uses TRBV7-8 with TRBJ1-1; D is perhaps TRBD1 (5 bases). V lost 4 bases and J lost 0, with 6 bases in between. The CDR3 contains 13 residues. Germline CDR1 reads SGHVS; CDR2 reads FQNEAQ. For the CDR3, the DNA is TGTGCCAGCAGCTCGACAGTGAACACTGAAGCTTTCTTT. As protein: CASSSTVNTEAFF.

V usage is TRBV20-1 and J usage is TRBJ1-5; D is undetermined. The V end lost 6 bases, the J end lost 3 bases, and 6 bases lay between the germline ends. Germline V gene sequence: CDR1 DFQATT, CDR2 SNEGSKA (reference sequence). The CDR3 sequence is 11 residues long. CDR3 amino acids: CSAGFNQPQHF. The DNA of the CDR3 is TGCAGTGCGGGGTTCAATCAGCCCCAGCATTTT.

This clone was seen only a few times. V is TRBV5-6 and J is TRBJ1-1; no clear D. The V gene's germline CDR1 is SGHDT and CDR2 YYEEEE. The CDR3 length is 13 residues. V was pared by 0 bases and J by 9 bases, with 12 bases between. Here the CDR3 DNA reads TGTGCCAGCAGCTTGGCCGAAAGAGGAAAAGCTTTCTTT. It codes for CASSLAERGKAFF. Looking up the rest from reference TRBV5-6 and TRBJ1-1 gives the full variable domain: DAGVTQSPTHLIKTRGQQVTLRCSPKSGHDTVSWYQQALGQGPQFIFQYYEEEERQRGNFPDRFSGHQFPNYSSELNVNALLLGDSALYLCASSLAERGKAFFGQGTRLTVV.

The rearrangement joins TRBV30 to TRBJ1-6; 9 positions match TRBD1. This CDR3 is built from 15 residues. The trim removed 2 bases at V and 6 bases at J, leaving 5 bases unmatched. Looked up from germline, CDR1 is GTSNPN and CDR2 is SVGIG (reference sequence). CDR3 in DNA: TGTGCCTGGAGTTGGGGACAGGGAACTAATTCACCCCTCCACTTT. As protein: CAWSWGQGTNSPLHF. Based on the CDR3 plus reference TRBV30 and TRBJ1-6, the full variable domain is SQTIHQWPATLVQPVGSPLSLECTVEGTSNPNLYWYRQAAGRGLQLLFYSVGIGQISSEVPQNLSASRPQDRQFILSSKKLLLSDSGFYLCAWSWGQGTNSPLHFGNGTRLTVT.

This chain joins TRBV5-1 and TRBJ1-1; 7 bases line up with TRBD1. After removal of 4 bases from V and 1 base from J, the junction contained 7 bases not matched to a gene. CDR3 size: 15 residues. Germline CDR1 SGHRS, CDR2 YFSETQ. The CDR3 region is CASSIRQGENTEAFF. The CDR3 DNA sequence: TGCGCCAGCAGCATTAGACAGGGAGAGAACACTGAAGCTTTCTTT.